A single sample is the source of the 23 T cell receptor beta chains below, sequenced in a study of T-cell memory formation after mild COVID-19. TCRdb analysed the 5' RACE reads with MiXCR anew, one entry per CDR3 protein. The table records about 340,000 distinct CDR3 sequences, roughly 15% of them present only once. The source material was PBMCs or a T cell subset sorted from them (not recorded which). All receptors derive from a man in his late teens or twenties who had mild COVID-19 (a few samples of this study predate the infection). Cell type and time point are not known.

This clonotype appeared many times. The CDR3 spells CSVGWNTEAFF. DNA for the CDR3: TGCAGCGTTGGGTGGAACACTGAAGCTTTCTTT. The V gene is TRBV29-1, the J gene TRBJ1-1; no clear D. The CDR3 is 11 residues long. The ends were cut back, 4 bases at V and 1 base at J, with 4 bases in the middle. Germline CDR1 and CDR2: SQVTM and ANQGSEA.

This clonotype came up a few times. This chain uses TRBV19 with TRBJ2-7, with TRBD1 identical over 7 bases. In germline, CDR1 is LNHDA, CDR2 SQIVND (reference sequence). This CDR3 spans 15 amino acids. The V gene end was trimmed by 10 bases and the J gene end by 1 base; junction bases not matched to a gene: 13. The CDR3 region is CATQAGTDFSYEQYF. The CDR3 region has the DNA TGTGCCACCCAGGCCGGGACAGATTTTTCCTACGAGCAGTACTTC.

This clonotype occurred many times. The chain links TRBV5-4 to TRBJ2-7; TRBD1 or TRBD2 may be the D gene (6 bases each). CDR3 length: 13 residues. V lost 1 base, J lost 7 bases, and 12 bases lay in between. The germline gives CDR1 SGHNT, CDR2 YYREEE (reference sequence). The CDR3 DNA sequence: TGTGCCAGCAGCTTGTGGGGGGCGGGTGAGCAGTACTTC. Its translation is CASSLWGAGEQYF.

This clonotype was found a few times. V gene TRBV18 combines with J gene TRBJ2-5; D gene ambiguous. Germline CDR1 reads KGHSH; CDR2 reads LQKENI. This CDR3 is 12 amino acids long. Trimming stripped 2 bases from V and 5 bases from J, with 6 bases between. CDR3 nucleotides: TGTGCCAGCTCACCAGGGAAGGAGACCCAGTACTTC. It is translated as CASSPGKETQYF.

The rearrangement joins TRBV20-1 to TRBJ2-7; D remains ambiguous. Germline V gene sequence: CDR1 DFQATT, CDR2 SNEGSKA (reference sequence). The CDR3 loop spans 11 amino acids. V shed 8 bases and J shed 4 bases, with 12 bases lying between them. Here the CDR3 DNA reads TGCAGTCCCCAAAACTCTTACGAGCAGTACTTC. Amino acids: CSPQNSYEQYF.

This clonotype was found a few times. This chain uses TRBV12-3 or TRBV12-4 with TRBJ2-3; 7 bases agree with TRBD2. V dropped 6 bases and J dropped 2; count of bases not matched to a gene: 8. CDR3 length: 15 residues. CDR3 DNA sequence: TGTGCCAGCAGCCTCGGGACTACCTTCACAGATACGCAGTATTTT. Protein: CASSLGTTFTDTQYF.

DNA of the CDR3: TGTGCCAGTAGTATAGGGGCAGGGCCCTCCTACGAGCAGTACGTC. Protein product: CASSIGAGPSYEQYV. The V and J genes are TRBV19 and TRBJ2-7, with a possible D match to TRBD1 (5 bases). Germline values: CDR1 LNHDA, CDR2 SQIVND (reference sequence). The CDR3 length is 15 residues. V was pared by 1 base and J by 0 bases, with 10 bases between.

This clonotype has just a few counts. The chain joins TRBV4-1 to TRBJ2-7; tentatively, D is TRBD2 (5 bases). The CDR3 loop spans 13 amino acids. Germline values: CDR1 MGHRA, CDR2 YSYEKL. Trimming stripped 5 bases from V and 4 bases from J, with 12 bases between. The CDR3, as DNA: TGCGCCAGCAGCTATCCCGGGATTTACGAGCAGTACTTC. Protein sequence: CASSYPGIYEQYF.

This clonotype appeared many times. The DNA for the CDR3 is TGCGCCAGCAGCCAAGGTTTTCGAACCCGCTCCTACGAGCAGTACTTC. Encoded protein: CASSQGFRTRSYEQYF. The chain carries TRBV4-1 and TRBJ2-7; D not certain. V was trimmed by 1 base and J by 0 bases, leaving 13 bases between them. The V gene's germline CDR1 is MGHRA and CDR2 YSYEKL. The CDR3 consists of 16 residues.

This chain joins TRBV5-1 and TRBJ1-6; no reliable D call. Per the germline V gene, CDR1 is SGHRS and CDR2 is YFSETQ. The CDR3 sequence is 14 residues long. V was clipped by 7 bases and J by 6 bases, with 14 bases between them. CDR3 nucleotides: TGCGCCAGCCGGGAAAGGGTGAGTAATTCACCCCTCCACTTT. Amino acid sequence: CASRERVSNSPLHF.

The rearrangement links TRBV20-1 to TRBJ1-1; D gene unclear. V was shortened by 5 bases and J by 0 bases, with 10 bases between the two germline ends. CDR1 and CDR2 (germline): DFQATT, SNEGSKA (reference sequence). CDR3 length: 13 residues. The CDR3 sequence is CSALGWMNTEAFF. CDR3 DNA sequence: TGCAGTGCTTTGGGGTGGATGAACACTGAAGCTTTCTTT.

This clonotype was recorded a few times. This chain connects TRBV5-1 to TRBJ1-1, with unresolved D. This CDR3 spans 13 amino acids. V was trimmed by 4 bases and J by 4 bases, leaving 11 bases between them. In germline, CDR1 is SGHRS, CDR2 YFSETQ. The CDR3 protein is CASSKDPATEAFF. CDR3 bases: TGCGCCAGCAGCAAGGACCCGGCCACTGAAGCTTTCTTT.

The chain combines TRBV6-6 with TRBJ1-6; 9 bases align to TRBD1. Per germline, CDR1 MNHNY and CDR2 SVGAGI (reference sequence). The CDR3 contains 18 residues. Trimming at V came to 2 bases and at J to 7 bases, leaving 12 bases not matched to a gene. The CDR3 protein is CASSYPGTGPALNSPLHF. In DNA, the CDR3 is TGTGCCAGCAGTTACCCCGGGACAGGGCCTGCCCTGAATTCACCCCTCCACTTT.

The chain combines TRBV20-1 with TRBJ2-4; D uncertain. CDR1 and CDR2 (germline): DFQATT, SNEGSKA (reference sequence). With 3 bases removed from V and 0 bases from J, the gap between germline ends came to 9 bases. The CDR3 has 14 residues. The CDR3 nucleotides read TGCAGTGCTAGGTCGCAGTTAGCCAAAAACATTCAGTACTTC. Its protein product is CSARSQLAKNIQYF.

This clonotype has a handful of counts. The V and J genes are TRBV20-1 and TRBJ1-5; D remains unclear. The CDR3 spans 13 residues. The germline V and J ends were trimmed by 3 bases and 0 bases, with 6 bases remaining between them. The germline V gene has CDR1 DFQATT and CDR2 SNEGSKA (reference sequence). DNA of the CDR3: TGCAGTGCTAGGTCAGTTAGCAATCAGCCCCAGCATTTT. This gives the protein CSARSVSNQPQHF.

This clonotype was recorded a few times. The chain recombines TRBV5-1 with TRBJ1-4, with a weak D call TRBD1 (6 bases). The CDR3 has 13 amino acids. V was cut by 4 bases and J by 8 bases, with 12 bases left in between. CDR1 and CDR2 from the germline V gene are SGHRS and YFSETQ. The CDR3 nucleotides are TGCGCCAGCAGCGGGGACATAAGGGAAAAACTGTTTTTT. Translating it yields CASSGDIREKLFF.

In its sample, this clonotype was seen a few times. The chain uses TRBV5-1 and TRBJ2-3, with D perhaps TRBD1 (5 bases). Trimming took 1 base from V and 1 from J, leaving 7 bases between them. From germline, CDR1 is SGHRS and CDR2 YFSETQ. The CDR3 totals 14 residues. For the CDR3, the DNA is TGCGCCAGCAGCTTGCAGGGCGGCACAGATACGCAGTATTTT. It encodes CASSLQGGTDTQYF. The full variable domain, rest sourced from reference TRBV5-1 and TRBJ2-3, is KAGVTQTPRYLIKTRGQQVTLSCSPISGHRSVSWYQQTPGQGLQFLFEYFSETQRNKGNFPGRFSGRQFSNSRSEMNVSTLELGDSALYLCASSLQGGTDTQYFGPGTRLTVL.

This clonotype was detected only a few times. This chain connects TRBV5-1 to TRBJ2-7; 8 bases match TRBD1. V trimming: 2 bases; J trimming: 3 bases; junction bases outside the gene matches: 4. CDR1 and CDR2 from the germline V gene are SGHRS and YFSETQ. The CDR3 runs to 14 residues. The CDR3 sequence is CASSFPGQDYEQYF. Written as DNA, the CDR3 is TGCGCCAGCAGCTTCCCGGGACAGGACTACGAGCAGTACTTC.

This clonotype was counted a few times. The chain carries TRBV3-1 and TRBJ2-4; D gene unclear. Deletions cut 0 bases from V and 0 bases from J, with 6 bases between. The germline CDR1 and CDR2 sequences are LGHDT and YNNKEL (reference sequence). CDR3 size: 15 residues. CDR3 protein: CASSQDRLAKNIQYF. Here the CDR3 DNA reads TGTGCCAGCAGCCAAGATAGGCTAGCCAAAAACATTCAGTACTTC.

This chain links TRBV20-1 with TRBJ2-3, with 8 bases identical to TRBD2. With 5 bases clipped from V and 1 base from J, the junction kept 5 bases outside the gene matches. The CDR3 has 14 residues. CDR1 and CDR2 (germline): DFQATT, SNEGSKA (reference sequence). CDR3 bases: TGCAGTGCTTTACCGGGACTAGGCACAGATACGCAGTATTTT. Residues: CSALPGLGTDTQYF.

The rearrangement links TRBV7-9 to TRBJ1-5, with D tentatively TRBD1 (5 bases). CDR1 and CDR2 from the germline V gene are SEHNR and FQNEAQ (reference sequence). V lost 4 bases, J lost 0 bases, and 7 bases lay in between. This CDR3 has 14 residues. The CDR3 nucleotides read TGTGCCAGCAGCTCGACAGTTAGCAATCAGCCCCAGCATTTT. Translation gives CASSSTVSNQPQHF.

This clonotype has at least ten counts. The chain carries TRBV29-1 and TRBJ2-7; TRBD1 is a possible D gene (6 bases). Per the germline V gene, CDR1 is SQVTM and CDR2 is ANQGSEA. The CDR3 totals 12 residues. The V and J ends lost 4 bases and 5 bases respectively, with 12 bases between them. The CDR3, as DNA: TGCAGCGTTGTAGTCAGGGGCCACGAGCAGTACTTC. This codes for CSVVVRGHEQYF.

The gene calls are TRBV7-9 and TRBJ2-7, with 7 nucleotides matching TRBD1. J lost 4 bases, V lost 1 base, and 4 bases had no gene match. CDR1 and CDR2 from the germline V gene are SEHNR and FQNEAQ (reference sequence). This CDR3 comprises 14 residues. The CDR3 here is CASSLVGTAYEQYV. CDR3 DNA: TGTGCCAGCAGCTTAGTTGGGACAGCTTACGAGCAGTACGTC.